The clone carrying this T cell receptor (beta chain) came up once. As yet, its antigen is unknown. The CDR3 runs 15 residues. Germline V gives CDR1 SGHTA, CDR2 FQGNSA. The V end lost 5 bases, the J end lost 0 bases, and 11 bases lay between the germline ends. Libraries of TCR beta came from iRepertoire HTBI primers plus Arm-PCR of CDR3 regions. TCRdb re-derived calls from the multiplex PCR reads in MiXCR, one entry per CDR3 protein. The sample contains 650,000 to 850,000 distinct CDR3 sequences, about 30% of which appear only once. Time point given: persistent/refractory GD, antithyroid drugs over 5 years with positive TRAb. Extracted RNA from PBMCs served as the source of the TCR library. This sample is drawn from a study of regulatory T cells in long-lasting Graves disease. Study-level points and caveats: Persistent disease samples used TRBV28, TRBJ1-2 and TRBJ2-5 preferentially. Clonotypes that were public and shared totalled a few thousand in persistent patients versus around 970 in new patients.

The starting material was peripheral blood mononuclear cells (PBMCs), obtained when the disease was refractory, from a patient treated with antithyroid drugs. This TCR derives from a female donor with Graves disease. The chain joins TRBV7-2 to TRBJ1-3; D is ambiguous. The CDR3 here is CASSPMALSGNTIYF. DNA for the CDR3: TGTGCCAGCAGCCCGATGGCTCTCTCTGGAAACACCATATATTTT.